The sequence of this TCR beta chain was determined in a study of TIL therapy for anti-PD-1-resistant metastatic lung cancer. From germline, CDR1 is SEHNR and CDR2 FQNEAQ (reference sequence). The CDR3 covers 14 residues. Trimming took off 4 bases at V and 5 bases at J, with 11 bases between the two ends. This was the immunoSEQ v3 assay. Profiling relied on immunoSEQ multiplex PCR, and the TCRdb table lists in-frame clones only, not all of them. This sample has more than 5,000 clones, with 64% found just once. The time point was: pre-treatment sample, taken before nivolumab and TIL therapy. Pleural nodules or supraclavicular lymph nodes made up most of the excised metastases sampled.

The sequence derives from a person aged 25-85 years with non-small cell lung cancer. The chain has TRBV7-9 and TRBJ1-4, with D perhaps TRBD1 (6 bases). Here the sequenced sample was tumor tissue, taken at baseline. The DNA of the CDR3 is TGTGCCAGCAGCTCGGACAGCCGAAATGAAAAACTGTTTTTT. The encoded protein is CASSSDSRNEKLFF.